This TCR beta chain was documented in a study of T cell responses to AZD1222 COVID-19 vaccine (dated by TCRdb to about 2021). About the full investigation: TCR sequencing was performed for 230 to 250 trial participants, of whom around 200 were given two doses of AZD1222 and about 25 were given two doses of MenACWY control vaccine. Enrollment into the trials was organized by age into subgroups of 18-55, 56-69 and 70-plus years, and those subgroups contained roughly 150, 30 and 60 TCR-sequenced participants, respectively.

The CDR3 regions of human TCRbeta chains were subjected to immunosequencing. The published analysis was carried out like this. TCRs in the repertoires were matched against a reference library of SARS-CoV-2-specific TCRs that had been generated with the MIRA antigen-specificity platform. Breadth meant the fraction of unique TCRs that were SARS-CoV-2-associated, whereas depth meant the fraction of total T cells that were SARS-CoV-2-associated. Using the MIRA data, each spike-specific TCR was assigned both to the spike region to which the TCR was reactive and to a CD4 or CD8 class. Log10-transformed breadth and depth values were compared by one-way ANOVA with Sidak's multiple comparisons tests. The table comes from immuneACCESS by way of TCRdb, which keeps in-frame sequences with V and J called. Part of the clones is missing from these tables; in studies checked, under half for an unresolved V gene and the rest for unknown reasons. From that table come the V and J calls and clone size; the DNA was used to work out D and trimming. In all, the sample holds 100,000 or so clones, and over 80% of those were seen once. The top ten clones comprise 11% of the sample.

Broader findings and caveats from the paper: Nearly half of unique spike-specific TCRs reportedly recognized epitopes outside regions mutated in the B.1.351 and B.1.1.7 variants. In the small 56-69-year group, the increase in depth fell short of significance, most likely because of low power. CD4 TCRs associated with the vaccine covered the entire spike protein, and the dominant responses were in regions 160-218 and 743-854. Spike-specific TCR breadth and depth rose significantly after two AZD1222 doses compared with day 0 and with MenACWY recipients. Because no day 14 peak-response samples were available, repertoires were characterized only after the peak T cell response. Conclusions about previously exposed vaccinees were limited because only six or seven AZD1222 recipients were SARS-CoV-2 seropositive at baseline. Most participants were white British and females outnumbered males, and the authors suggested that clonal diversity may have been underestimated.

A word on this clone: Its binding antigen is unknown. Base qualities are not provided; no much larger clone lies one nucleotide away.

Inclusive of the bounding cysteine and phenylalanine, the CDR3 is 10 residues long. Solely the CDR3 DNA is kept, with 30 bases framed from the first base. CDR1 GTSNPN and CDR2 SVGIG were looked up in the germline V gene (reference sequence). Relative to germline, V is 3 bases shorter and J is 8 bases shorter, with 6 bases between their ends. What the time point label conveys for this sample: about 28 days (+/-7) after the second vaccine dose. AZD1222 recipients with second doses at about 4 weeks or about 12 weeks were pooled, because spike-specific TCR depth and breadth did not differ between schedules. The vaccinee samples were drawn from two UK trials, COV001 and COV002, one of which was a single-blind randomized controlled phase 2/3 trial testing AZD1222 (ChAdOx1 nCoV-19) in healthy adults. For TCRbeta chain sequencing, PBMC samples from trial participants were taken at day 0 and at day 28 after the second dose.

The TCR sequence derives from an adult who received the AZD1222 COVID-19 vaccine. This specimen consisted of peripheral blood, obtained 28 days after the second AZD1222 dose. The receptor chain draws on TRBV30 and TRBJ2-3; perhaps TRBD1 is the D gene, with 6 bases matching. The CDR3 protein: CAWRGATQYF. The DNA sequence reads TGTGCCTGGAGGGGGGCTACGCAGTATTTT.